The clone carrying this T cell receptor beta chain was counted between two and nine times. This sample stems from a study of response to subunit inactivated influenza vaccine. The CDR3 contains 14 residues. The germline V gene has CDR1 WSHSY and CDR2 SAAADI. Trimming removed 9 bases at V and 2 bases at J, with 17 bases between. TCRdb re-called the RT-PCR reads through MiXCR, storing one row per CDR3 protein. Seen here are about 180,000 distinct CDR3 sequences, nearly 9.5% observed once, and the top ten hold roughly 10%. This sequence joins TRBV10-2 and TRBJ2-7; TRBD1 is a possible D gene (6 bases). This TCR was sampled from a man aged 45-65 years who received an inactivated influenza vaccine. The sequenced sample was non-naive T cells sorted from PBMCs, obtained on the day of vaccination. The CDR3 DNA sequence: TGCGCCAGTCAAATATTCGACAGGACCTACGAGCAGTACTTC. Residues: CASQIFDRTYEQYF.